This TCR beta chain is from a study of post-analysis software for immune sequencing data. Overall study results and limits: In patients, TRBV5-6, TRBV5-1 and TRBV20-1 belonged to roughly 5 TRBV segments found more frequently than in controls.

This clonotype was detected only a few times. Its antigen remains unknown. CDR3 length: 15 amino acids. In germline, CDR1 is SGHRS, CDR2 YFSETQ. Built from TCR beta cDNA, the libraries had unique molecular identifiers in them. There were 1 to 10 million T cells, and 400,000 to 650,000 cDNA molecules came from them. MiXCR was run by TCRdb on the PCR reads, yielding one entry per CDR3 protein. The sample contains 430,000 or so distinct CDR3 sequences, about 40% of which appear only once. The chain combines TRBV5-1 with TRBJ2-7, with D tentatively TRBD2 (6 bases). The assigned J gene may be wrong: the sequence end matches TRBJ2-5 better. The sequence was collected from a girl aged 2 to 9 with multiple sclerosis. Sequenced: blood. The CDR3 sequence is CASSFRAGLRETQYF. CDR3 DNA sequence: TGCGCCAGCAGCTTCCGGGCGGGACTGAGGGAGACCCAGTACTTC.